This T cell receptor beta chain was observed in a study of blood T cell repertoires in COVID-19. Study summary: Sample material is recorded as cDNA or gDNA derived from T cells, B-cell-depleted T cells, or PBMCs.

Clones were read by immunoSEQ multiplex PCR, and TCRdb kept only the in-frame ones, dropping some. The table lists 250,000 to 300,000 clones, roughly nine tenths of them singletons. Recruits, aged roughly 18 to 100 years, lived in roughly 22 US areas. In assigning cohorts, the study relied on participant-reported clinical history. This clone was seen a single time. The V segment lost 0 bases and the J segment 4 bases; nucleotides outside the gene matches: 5. The CDR3 totals 15 residues. Germline CDR1 SGDLS, CDR2 YYNGEE. Sequenced: PBMCs or T cells enriched from blood (not recorded which). The V and J genes are TRBV9 and TRBJ2-7; the match to TRBD2 covers 9 bases. The sequence was obtained from a woman aged 60 to 75 who had recovered from COVID-19. This CDR3 is CASSVAGGGAYEQYF. DNA for the CDR3: TGTGCCAGCAGCGTAGCTGGCGGGGGGGCATACGAGCAGTACTTC.